The rows below give T cell receptor beta chains drawn from one sample of a study of cytomegalovirus exposure and HLA in healthy donors. Sequencing was performed with immunoSEQ multiplex PCR; in TCRdb, only in-frame clones are kept and a portion is missing. The sample records roughly 150,000 clones, roughly 85% being singletons. Sequenced: PBMCs. These receptors all come from a woman under 40 in good health and CMV-seronegative. CDR3s leave out the opening cysteine and the closing phenylalanine or tryptophan.

j_call,v_call,cdr3_aa
TRBJ1-1,TRBV7-8,ASSLDRTVQAF
TRBJ2-2,TRBV2,ASRRGQVVTNTGELF
TRBJ2-2,TRBV5-1,ASSSPSGGAFTGELF
TRBJ1-2,TRBV27,ASSSPGGPTGGYT
TRBJ2-3,TRBV29-1,SVARLAGGGDTQY
TRBJ1-3,TRBV7-2,ASSLQRRGSGNTIY
TRBJ2-1,TRBV7-6,ASSLGDWSNNEQF
TRBJ2-7,TRBV19,ASQGQGNEQY
TRBJ1-1,TRBV6-6,ASSWHTEAF
TRBJ2-5,TRBV7-9,ASSLIQETQY
TRBJ1-1,TRBV6-1,ASSERLGAGGFTEAF
TRBJ1-4,TRBV5-1,ASSLARGGEKLF
TRBJ1-1,TRBV7-9,ASSLTAGAEAF
TRBJ2-3,TRBV9,ASSVGNSAMLDTQY
TRBJ2-3,TRBV13,ASSYLAASGKNTDTQY
TRBJ1-1,TRBV19,ASSISGDSLEAF
TRBJ2-1,TRBV7-3,ASSLNPGGLDHEQF
TRBJ1-4,TRBV27,ASSLSGGDEKLF
TRBJ1-3,TRBV7-3,ASSPKPRWGQAGNTIY
TRBJ1-1,TRBV6-5,ASSPSGGHTEAF
TRBJ2-7,TRBV5-1,ASSLGQWGYEQY
TRBJ2-3,TRBV19,ASVSVAGGSDTQY
TRBJ1-4,TRBV6-5,ASRDSSATNEKLF
TRBJ1-1,TRBV9,ASSVGGRTEAF
TRBJ2-7,TRBV5-8,ASSLARDGAYEQY
TRBJ1-2,TRBV5-8,ASSLLQSYGYT
TRBJ2-7,TRBV10-1,ASSAGGGYEQY
TRBJ2-1,TRBV5-8,ASNPLRRLTQNNEQF
TRBJ2-7,TRBV7-2,ASSFAGGSSYEQY
TRBJ2-1,TRBV6-5,ASSSGTGVSEEQF
TRBJ1-1,TRBV6-1,ASSGRLGYEEAF
TRBJ1-1,TRBV6-1,ASSEATGAGNTEAF
TRBJ1-1,TRBV9,ASSVGLGGPVNTEAF
TRBJ1-1,TRBV27,ASTALGQRNTEAF
TRBJ1-6,TRBV2,ASRDRYYNSPLH
TRBJ1-2,TRBV27,ASSLEGGLDYGYT
TRBJ1-1,TRBV6-5,ASSYRNSGTEAF
TRBJ2-1,TRBV5-4,ASSSDLSSYNEQF
TRBJ2-7,TRBV27,ASSLWGGAYEQY
TRBJ2-7,TRBV5-5,ASSPEGGQGSYEQY
TRBJ1-5,TRBV30,AWSPRDRVGAQPQH
TRBJ1-4,TRBV5-5,ASSLVPGNNEKLF
TRBJ2-1,TRBV6-5,ASTGGSSSYNEQF
TRBJ1-2,TRBV5-5,ASSLKGVPPGT
TRBJ2-7,TRBV9,ASSVAWGAYEQY
TRBJ2-3,TRBV13,ASSLRIAGSTDTQY
TRBJ2-7,TRBV5-1,ASSETGTGGFYEQY
TRBJ1-6,TRBV18,ASSRSGTANSPLH
TRBJ1-1,TRBV21-1,ASISGGTEAF
TRBJ2-5,TRBV18,ASSPPRGRETQY
TRBJ2-7,TRBV27,ASSLGHEQY
TRBJ1-2,TRBV4-3,ASSQTGGQDGYT
TRBJ2-1,TRBV4-2,ASSQDASGARYNEQF
TRBJ1-5,TRBV2,ASSRGGNQPQH